Shown below are 24 T cell receptor beta chains from a single sample sequenced in a study of blood T cell repertoires in COVID-19. Repertoires were generated with immunoSEQ multiplex PCR, while TCRdb's copy carries only in-frame clones and drops some. The table includes 150,000 to 190,000 clones, roughly 84% detected once. Sequencing was carried out using peripheral blood. The receptors come from an older woman with COVID-19, enrolled during active disease.

The chain has TRBV14 and TRBJ1-2; D gene unclear. The CDR3 length is 13 residues. The V and J ends lost 1 base and 10 bases respectively, with 13 bases between them. In germline, CDR1 is SGHDN, CDR2 FVKESK. CDR3 loop: CASSQVRSAAYTF. In DNA form, the CDR3 reads TGTGCCAGCAGCCAAGTACGGTCAGCGGCCTACACCTTC. Variable domain in full (rest from reference TRBV14 and TRBJ1-2): EAGVTQFPSHSVIEKGQTVTLRCDPISGHDNLYWYRRVMGKEIKFLLHFVKESKQDESGMPNNRFLAERTGGTYSTLKVQPAELEDSGVYFCASSQVRSAAYTFGSGTRLTVV.

This clone occurred once. This chain uses TRBV11-2 with TRBJ1-6; possible D gene TRBD1, 5 bases. The CDR3 sequence is 15 residues long. CDR1 is SGHAT, CDR2 FQNNGV, per germline. Trimming left V 5 bases short and J 9 bases short, with 17 bases between. The CDR3 sequence is CASSTRQSSTSPLHF. The CDR3 nucleotides are TGTGCCAGCAGCACTCGACAGTCTAGTACTTCACCCCTCCACTTT.

The V call is TRBV9, the J call TRBJ2-3; TRBD2 agrees at 9 bases. From germline, CDR1 is SGDLS and CDR2 YYNGEE. J gave up 2 bases and V 0 bases, and 4 bases lay outside the gene matches. The CDR3 is 16 residues long. In DNA form, the CDR3 reads TGTGCCAGCAGCGTAGGGAGCGGGGGGAACACAGATACGCAGTATTTT. Translation: CASSVGSGGNTDTQYF.

This clone is a singleton in its sample. The V and J genes are TRBV6-5 and TRBJ1-5, with D perhaps matching TRBD1 (5 bases). Germline CDR1 and CDR2: MNHEY and SVGAGI. The V gene lost 0 bases and the J gene lost 4 bases, with 13 bases spanning the gap. The CDR3 covers 16 residues. Written as DNA, the CDR3 is TGTGCCAGCAGTTACTCGAGTCAGGGAAGGAATCAGCCCCAGCATTTT. Residues: CASSYSSQGRNQPQHF.

The chain uses TRBV7-2 and TRBJ2-7; tentatively, D is TRBD2 (6 bases). The CDR3 length is 15 residues. V was cut by 4 bases and J by 7 bases, with 20 bases left in between. Germline V gene data show CDR1 as SGHTA and CDR2 as FQGNSA. CDR3 DNA: TGTGCCAGCAGCTCAGGGACTGGCTCTTTGTATGAGCAGTACTTC. This codes for CASSSGTGSLYEQYF.

V and J are TRBV7-8 and TRBJ1-5; 7 bases agree with TRBD1. V shed 0 bases and J 1 base; nucleotides not matched to a gene: 6. The V gene's germline CDR1 is SGHVS and CDR2 FQNEAQ. The CDR3 spans 17 residues. The CDR3 here is CASSLAGGQLSNQPQHF. CDR3 coding DNA: TGTGCCAGCAGCTTAGCGGGGGGACAGCTAAGCAATCAGCCCCAGCATTTT.

J is TRBJ1-5 and V is TRBV11-2; no definite D call. This CDR3 is built from 14 residues. From germline, CDR1 is SGHAT and CDR2 FQNNGV. The germline V and J ends were trimmed by 5 bases and 2 bases, with 10 bases remaining between them. CDR3 in amino acids: CASSPQRGNQPQHF. The CDR3, as DNA: TGTGCCAGCAGCCCCCAAAGAGGCAATCAGCCCCAGCATTTT.

The chain combines TRBV6-5 with TRBJ1-2; TRBD1 matches at 10 bases. The V gene end was trimmed by 9 bases and the J gene end by 3 bases; junction bases not matched to a gene: 10. The CDR3 totals 15 residues. Germline CDR1 MNHEY, CDR2 SVGAGI. The CDR3 sequence: CASKPGQGLDYGYTF. DNA for the CDR3: TGTGCCAGTAAACCGGGACAGGGGCTAGACTATGGCTACACCTTC.

The table lists this clone with a count of one. The chain links TRBV5-1 to TRBJ1-2; D is possibly TRBD1 (6 bases). This CDR3 has 14 residues. The germline gives CDR1 SGHRS, CDR2 YFSETQ. Trimming stripped 5 bases from V and 5 bases from J, with 16 bases between. DNA of the CDR3: TGCGCCAGCAGAGGGGACAATCAGAAGTATGGCTACACCTTC. This encodes CASRGDNQKYGYTF.

The gene calls are TRBV3-1 (or the pseudogene TRBV3-2) and TRBJ1-1; D not resolved. The CDR3 contains 14 residues. Germline V CDR1 and CDR2: LGHDT, YNNKEL (reference sequence). V shed 7 bases and J shed 3 bases, with 15 bases lying between them. CDR3 DNA sequence: TGTGCCAGCACCGGAGGAGAGGGTTACACTGAAGCTTTCTTT. Residues: CASTGGEGYTEAFF.

The rearrangement uses TRBV6-4 and TRBJ1-2; TRBD1 matches 9 bases. CDR3 length equals 13 residues. J was trimmed by 7 bases and V by 3 bases; bases with no gene match: 3. The V gene's germline CDR1 is MRHNA and CDR2 SNTAGT. CDR3 nucleotides: TGTGCCAGCAGTGATAGGACAGGGGTTGGCTACACCTTC. Protein product: CASSDRTGVGYTF.

This clone was observed a single time. The CDR3 nucleotides are TGCGCCAGCAGCTCGGGACACCTGGATAATAATGAAAAACTGTTTTTT. It yields the protein CASSSGHLDNNEKLFF. The chain combines TRBV5-1 with TRBJ1-4, with D possibly matching TRBD1 (6 bases). Germline V gene sequence: CDR1 SGHRS, CDR2 YFSETQ. The CDR3 has 16 amino acids. Trimming shortened V by 3 bases and J by 4 bases, and 16 bases separated the two germline ends.

For this clone: At the DNA level, this CDR3 is encoded by other sequences in the same sample as well. The chain joins TRBV19 to TRBJ1-1; tentatively, D is TRBD1 (5 bases). CDR1 LNHDA and CDR2 SQIVND come from the germline V gene (reference sequence). The CDR3 has 13 amino acids. V was cut by 5 bases and J by 0 bases, with 7 bases left in between. The CDR3 region has the DNA TGTGCCAGTAGTGCAGGGCTGAACACTGAAGCTTTCTTT. Protein: CASSAGLNTEAFF.

This chain joins TRBV4-1 and TRBJ2-2; 9 bases are a match to TRBD1. The V gene's germline CDR1 is MGHRA and CDR2 YSYEKL. With 0 bases clipped from V and 8 bases from J, the junction kept 4 bases outside the gene matches. The length of the CDR3 is 15 residues. This chain's CDR3 is CASSQEQGAQGELFF. Written as DNA, the CDR3 is TGCGCCAGCAGCCAAGAACAGGGGGCGCAAGGGGAGCTGTTTTTT.

A few counts support this clone. This chain connects TRBV10-2 to TRBJ2-7; maybe TRBD1 (5 bases). The CDR3 consists of 15 residues. Looked up from germline, CDR1 is WSHSY and CDR2 is SAAADI. V was shortened by 2 bases and J by 3 bases, with 14 bases between the two germline ends. This CDR3 is CASSEGQALIYEQYF. CDR3 coding DNA: TGCGCCAGCAGTGAGGGACAAGCCCTTATCTACGAGCAGTACTTC.

This chain connects TRBV19 to TRBJ1-1, with 7 bases fitting TRBD1. Losses at the gene ends were 5 bases for V and 1 base for J; bases not matched to a gene: 4. The germline CDR1 and CDR2 sequences are LNHDA and SQIVND (reference sequence). The CDR3 totals 14 residues. The DNA for the CDR3 is TGTGCCAGTAGTTTACGACAGGGGAACACTGAAGCTTTCTTT. Its translation is CASSLRQGNTEAFF.

The chain carries TRBV5-6 and TRBJ1-5; D is undetermined. The V and J ends lost 3 bases and 0 bases respectively, with 7 bases between them. Germline assignment: CDR1 SGHDT and CDR2 YYEEEE. The CDR3 totals 14 residues. CDR3 loop: CASSSTDSNQPQHF. DNA of the CDR3: TGTGCCAGCAGCTCTACAGATAGCAATCAGCCCCAGCATTTT. Drawing the rest from reference TRBV5-6 and TRBJ1-5, the complete variable domain is DAGVTQSPTHLIKTRGQQVTLRCSPKSGHDTVSWYQQALGQGPQFIFQYYEEEERQRGNFPDRFSGHQFPNYSSELNVNALLLGDSALYLCASSSTDSNQPQHFGDGTRLSIL.

This clone was picked up a small number of times. CDR3 in amino acids: CASSGQSWGETQYF. The CDR3 region has the DNA TGTGCCAGCAGCGGACAGAGTTGGGGAGAGACCCAGTACTTC. The chain combines TRBV9 with TRBJ2-5; TRBD1 might be the D (5 bases). The ends were cut back, 3 bases at V and 4 bases at J, with 13 bases in the middle. The CDR3 covers 14 residues. Looked up from germline, CDR1 is SGDLS and CDR2 is YYNGEE. Full variable domain (remainder filled in from reference TRBV9 and TRBJ2-5): DSGVTQTPKHLITATGQRVTLRCSPRSGDLSVYWYQQSLDQGLQFLIQYYNGEERAKGNILERFSAQQFPDLHSELNLSSLELGDSALYFCASSGQSWGETQYFGPGTRLLVL.

The chain joins TRBV19 to TRBJ1-2, with a weak D call TRBD1 (6 bases). Trimming left V 3 bases short and J 7 bases short, with 9 bases between. Germline CDR1 is LNHDA and CDR2 is SQIVND (reference sequence). The CDR3 contains 12 residues. The CDR3 DNA follows: TGTGCCAGTAGTATCCGGGACACTGGCTACACCTTC. Amino acid sequence: CASSIRDTGYTF.

The gene calls are TRBV3-1 (or the pseudogene TRBV3-2) and TRBJ2-1; 10 bases fit TRBD1. The CDR3 loop spans 17 amino acids. Germline values: CDR1 LGHDT, CDR2 YNNKEL (reference sequence). Unmatched junction bases numbered 10, after V lost 1 base and J lost 7 bases. The CDR3 here is CASSQAFTWTGGNEQFF. CDR3 bases: TGTGCCAGCAGCCAAGCGTTTACGTGGACAGGGGGGAATGAGCAGTTCTTC.

V gene TRBV14 combines with J gene TRBJ2-3, with 11 bases that match TRBD2. Germline CDR1 and CDR2: SGHDN and FVKESK. V gave up 4 bases and J gave up 2 bases; unmatched junction bases: 5. The CDR3 contains 16 residues. CDR3 in DNA: TGTGCCAGCAGCCTCCTAGCGGGGGGATTCACAGATACGCAGTATTTT. Protein product: CASSLLAGGFTDTQYF. The full variable domain, in which reference TRBV14 and TRBJ2-3 provide the parts outside the CDR3, is EAGVTQFPSHSVIEKGQTVTLRCDPISGHDNLYWYRRVMGKEIKFLLHFVKESKQDESGMPNNRFLAERTGGTYSTLKVQPAELEDSGVYFCASSLLAGGFTDTQYFGPGTRLTVL.

CDR3 region: CASSQGPDRTSTDTQYF. The CDR3 DNA is TGCGCCAGCAGCCAAGGCCCGGACAGAACTAGCACAGATACGCAGTATTTT. This rearrangement joins TRBV4-1 to TRBJ2-3; the D gene is possibly TRBD1 (6 bases). V gave up 1 base and J gave up 0 bases, with 14 bases separating them. The CDR3 is 17 residues long. CDR1 and CDR2 (germline): MGHRA, YSYEKL.

V and J are TRBV19 and TRBJ2-7; TRBD2 matches at 7 bases. CDR1 and CDR2 from the germline V gene are LNHDA and SQIVND (reference sequence). The CDR3 is 21 amino acids. The junction had 27 bases not matched to a gene; V was cut back by 3 bases and J by 4 bases. In DNA form, the CDR3 reads TGTGCCAGTAGTATTATGGGGGGGATCTCGCACCCCGCCCGTTCCTTATACGAGCAGTACGTC. It specifies CASSIMGGISHPARSLYEQYV.

V gene TRBV6-1 combines with J gene TRBJ2-4, with unresolved D. CDR1 MNHNS and CDR2 SASEGT come from the germline V gene. Trimming stripped 0 bases from V and 1 base from J, with 7 bases between. This CDR3 has 15 residues. CDR3 coding DNA: TGTGCCAGCAGTGAAGCGCCCGGGGCCAAAAACATTCAGTACTTC. Its translation: CASSEAPGAKNIQYF.